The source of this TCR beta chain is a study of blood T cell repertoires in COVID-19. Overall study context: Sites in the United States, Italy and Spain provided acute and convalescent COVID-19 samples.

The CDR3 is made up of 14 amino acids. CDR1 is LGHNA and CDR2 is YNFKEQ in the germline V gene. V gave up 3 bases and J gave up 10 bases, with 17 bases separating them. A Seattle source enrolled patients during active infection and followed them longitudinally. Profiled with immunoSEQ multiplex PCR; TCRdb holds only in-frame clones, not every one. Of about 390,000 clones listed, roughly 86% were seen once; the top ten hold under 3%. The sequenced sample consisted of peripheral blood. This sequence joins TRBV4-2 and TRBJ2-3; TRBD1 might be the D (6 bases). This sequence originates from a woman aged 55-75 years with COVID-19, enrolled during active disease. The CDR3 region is CASSQASGRGSQYF. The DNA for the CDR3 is TGTGCCAGCAGCCAGGCGTCGGGCAGGGGTTCGCAGTATTTT.